This TCR beta chain was profiled in a study of T cells in Graves' hyperthyroidism and ophthalmopathy. Study results and limitations: Among clonotypes expanded in thyroid above 0.001, most were also found in blood.

J was trimmed by 2 bases and V by 3 bases; bases with no gene match: 3. The length of the CDR3 is 14 residues. There were TCR beta CDR3 regions amplified from RNA transcripts. First-round RT-PCR targeting the TCR CDR3 was performed with the HTBI primer set. TCRdb called the multiplex PCR reads again in MiXCR, with one record for every CDR3 protein. The sample comprises about 350,000 distinct CDR3 sequences, about a fifth of which are singletons, and around 3.6% rests with the top ten. Over 18 months, lack of ophthalmopathy progression marked Graves' hyperthyroidism as stable. Hyperthyroidism in the patients, aged 18 to 65, was newly diagnosed and under 2 months in duration. For the diagnoses, clinical symptoms, serum thyroxine and TRAb, thyroid ultrasound and orbital computed tomography were used. This clonotype was counted many times. Its matching antigen is unknown.

This clonotype was obtained from a woman between 18 and 30 years old with Graves' hyperthyroidism. The chain is built from TRBV12-3 or TRBV12-4 and TRBJ2-5; 7 bases line up with TRBD2. Sequencing input: blood. The CDR3 loop is CASSLGGEQETQYF. Here the CDR3 DNA reads TGTGCCAGCAGTTTGGGAGGGGAGCAAGAGACCCAGTACTTC.